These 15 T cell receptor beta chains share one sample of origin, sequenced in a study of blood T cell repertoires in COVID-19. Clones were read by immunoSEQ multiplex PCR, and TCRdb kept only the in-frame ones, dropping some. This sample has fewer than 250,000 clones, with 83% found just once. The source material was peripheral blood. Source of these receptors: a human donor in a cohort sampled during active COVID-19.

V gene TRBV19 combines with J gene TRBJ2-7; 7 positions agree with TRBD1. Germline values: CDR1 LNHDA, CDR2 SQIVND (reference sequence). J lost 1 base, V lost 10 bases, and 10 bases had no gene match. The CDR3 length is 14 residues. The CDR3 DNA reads TGTGCCACTTCACCGGGACAGATTTCCTACGAGCAGTACTTC. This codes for CATSPGQISYEQYF.

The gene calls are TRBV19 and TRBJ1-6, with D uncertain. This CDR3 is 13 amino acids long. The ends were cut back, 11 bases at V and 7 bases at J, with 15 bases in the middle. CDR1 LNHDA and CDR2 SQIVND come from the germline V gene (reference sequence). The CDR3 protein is CAAKTGRNSPLHF. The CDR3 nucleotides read TGTGCCGCCAAGACCGGGAGGAATTCACCCCTCCACTTT.

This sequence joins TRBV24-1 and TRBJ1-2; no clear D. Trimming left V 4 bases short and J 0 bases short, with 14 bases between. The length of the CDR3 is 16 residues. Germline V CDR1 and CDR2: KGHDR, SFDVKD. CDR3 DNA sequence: TGTGCCACCAGTGACCGAAGACTCTTGGCTAACTATGGCTACACCTTC. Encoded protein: CATSDRRLLANYGYTF.

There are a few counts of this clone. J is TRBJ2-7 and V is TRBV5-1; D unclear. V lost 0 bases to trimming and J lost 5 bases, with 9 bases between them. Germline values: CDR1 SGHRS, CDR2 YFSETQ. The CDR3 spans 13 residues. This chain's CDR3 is CASSLVQTNEQYF. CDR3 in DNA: TGCGCCAGCAGCTTGGTCCAAACTAACGAGCAGTACTTC.

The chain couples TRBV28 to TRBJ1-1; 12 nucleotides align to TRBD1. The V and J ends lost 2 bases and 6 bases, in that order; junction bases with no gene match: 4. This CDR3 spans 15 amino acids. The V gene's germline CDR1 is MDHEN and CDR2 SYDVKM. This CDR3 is CASSLPGQGAPEAFF. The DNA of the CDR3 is TGTGCCAGCAGTTTACCGGGACAGGGGGCCCCTGAAGCTTTCTTT.

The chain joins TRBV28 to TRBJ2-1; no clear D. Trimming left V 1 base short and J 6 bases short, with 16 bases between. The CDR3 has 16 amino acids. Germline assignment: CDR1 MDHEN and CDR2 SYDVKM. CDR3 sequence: CASSLYAPGRVNEQFF. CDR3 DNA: TGTGCCAGCAGTTTATACGCCCCCGGCCGGGTCAATGAGCAGTTCTTC. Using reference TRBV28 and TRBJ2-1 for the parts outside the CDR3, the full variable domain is DVKVTQSSRYLVKRTGEKVFLECVQDMDHENMFWYRQDPGLGLRLIYFSYDVKMKEKGDIPEGYSVSREKKERFSLILESASTNQTSMYLCASSLYAPGRVNEQFFGPGTRLTVL.

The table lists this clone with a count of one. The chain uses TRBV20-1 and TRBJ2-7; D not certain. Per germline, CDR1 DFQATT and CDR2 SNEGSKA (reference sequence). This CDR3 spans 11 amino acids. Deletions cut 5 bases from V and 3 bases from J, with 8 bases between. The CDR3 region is CSAPNGYEQYF. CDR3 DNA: TGCAGTGCTCCTAACGGCTACGAGCAGTACTTC.

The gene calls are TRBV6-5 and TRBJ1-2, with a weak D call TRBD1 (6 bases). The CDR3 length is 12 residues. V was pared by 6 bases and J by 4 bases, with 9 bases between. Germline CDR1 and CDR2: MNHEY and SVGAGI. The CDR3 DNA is TGTGCCAGCAGAGGACAGTCCTATGGCTACACCTTC. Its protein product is CASRGQSYGYTF.

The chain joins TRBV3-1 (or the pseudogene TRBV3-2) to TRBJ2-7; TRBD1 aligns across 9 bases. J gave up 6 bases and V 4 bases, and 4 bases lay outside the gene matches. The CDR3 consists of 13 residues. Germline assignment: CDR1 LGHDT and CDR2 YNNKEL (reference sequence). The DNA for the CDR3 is TGTGCCAGCAGCCTGACAGGGGGAGCCGAGCAGTACTTC. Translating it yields CASSLTGGAEQYF.

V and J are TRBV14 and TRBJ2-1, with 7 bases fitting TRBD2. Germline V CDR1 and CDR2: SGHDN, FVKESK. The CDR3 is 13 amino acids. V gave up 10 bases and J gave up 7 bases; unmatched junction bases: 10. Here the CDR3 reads CATQAGLENEQFF. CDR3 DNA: TGTGCCACACAAGCGGGACTTGAGAATGAGCAGTTCTTC. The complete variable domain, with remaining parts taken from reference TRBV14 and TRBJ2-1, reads EAGVTQFPSHSVIEKGQTVTLRCDPISGHDNLYWYRRVMGKEIKFLLHFVKESKQDESGMPNNRFLAERTGGTYSTLKVQPAELEDSGVYFCATQAGLENEQFFGPGTRLTVL.

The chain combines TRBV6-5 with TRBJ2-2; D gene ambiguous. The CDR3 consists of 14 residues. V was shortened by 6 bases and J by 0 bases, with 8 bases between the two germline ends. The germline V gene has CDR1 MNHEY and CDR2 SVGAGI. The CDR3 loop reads CASRYTANTGELFF. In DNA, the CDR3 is TGTGCCAGCAGATACACGGCGAACACCGGGGAGCTGTTTTTT.

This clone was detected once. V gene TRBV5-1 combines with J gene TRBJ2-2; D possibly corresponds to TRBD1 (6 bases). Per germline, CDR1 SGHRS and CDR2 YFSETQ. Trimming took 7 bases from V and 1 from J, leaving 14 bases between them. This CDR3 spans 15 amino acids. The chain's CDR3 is CASESGTQNTGELFF. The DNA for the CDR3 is TGCGCCAGCGAATCCGGGACACAGAACACCGGGGAGCTGTTTTTT.

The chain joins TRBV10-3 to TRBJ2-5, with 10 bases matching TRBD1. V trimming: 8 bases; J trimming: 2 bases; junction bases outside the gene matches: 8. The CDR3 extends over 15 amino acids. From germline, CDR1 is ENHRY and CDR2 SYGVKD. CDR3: CAIQKGQGWQETQYF. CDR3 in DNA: TGTGCCATCCAGAAGGGACAGGGGTGGCAAGAGACCCAGTACTTC.

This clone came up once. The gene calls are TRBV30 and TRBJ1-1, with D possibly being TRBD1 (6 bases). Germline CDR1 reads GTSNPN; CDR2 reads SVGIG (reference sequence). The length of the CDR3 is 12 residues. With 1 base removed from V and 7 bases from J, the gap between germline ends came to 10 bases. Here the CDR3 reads CAWSADRGEAFF. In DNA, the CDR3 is TGTGCCTGGAGTGCGGACAGAGGTGAAGCTTTCTTT.

The CDR3 nucleotides read TGCGCCAGCAGCCCAATCACTAGCGGGGCGAGCAATGAGCAGTTCTTC. Protein sequence: CASSPITSGASNEQFF. The chain carries TRBV5-1 and TRBJ2-1; 10 positions agree with TRBD2. J was trimmed by 6 bases and V by 4 bases; bases with no gene match: 10. The germline V gene encodes CDR1 SGHRS and CDR2 YFSETQ. The CDR3 contains 16 residues.